This T cell receptor (beta chain) was found in a study of shared clonotypes between healthy human individuals. This table comes from immunoSEQ multiplex PCR, and its TCRdb copy is limited to in-frame clones, with some not included. The sample contains about 2.4 million clones, approximately 94% of which appear only once. V was shortened by 0 bases and J by 6 bases, with 14 bases between the two germline ends. Germline V gene lookup returns CDR1 MRHNA and CDR2 SNTAGT. The CDR3 runs to 15 residues. Material: naive CD4+ T cells from PBMCs. Indicated subset: CD45RA+ positively selected. The chain employs TRBV6-4 and TRBJ1-2, with D unclear. This clonotype originated in a man between 18 and 35 years old in good health. Some clones in this sample may be carry-over from other donors' samples. CDR3 in amino acids: CASSDSPWARNGYTF. The CDR3 DNA reads TGTGCCAGCAGTGACTCGCCTTGGGCGAGGAATGGCTACACCTTC.